This TCR beta chain was profiled in a study of monozygotic twins with inflammatory bowel disease. UMIs that included a 6-nucleotide sample barcode were added by template switching, which took place during cDNA synthesis. From the 5' RACE reads, TCRdb lists one entry per CDR3 protein and no DNA. Its listing shows around 450,000 distinct CDR3 sequences. On this clonotype: Its target is not known.

Findings of the study overall: The existence of one strong signal or clonotype linked to IBD lacked support. Diversity of TCRbeta measured by inverse Simpson was lower in IBD patients than in healthy co-twins.

The sequencing input was blood. This TCR was recovered from a human donor with ulcerative colitis or Crohn's disease, or a healthy co-twin of an affected twin (not recorded which).

The CDR3 here is CASRAGGALYEQYF. V and J are TRBV28 and TRBJ2-7; the D call from TCRdb, TRBD2, cannot be confirmed without DNA. CDR1 is MDHEN, CDR2 SYDVKM, per germline. The CDR3 covers 14 residues.